The present T cell receptor beta chain was sequenced within a study of glioma-infiltrating T cells after dendritic cell vaccination. The repertoire was sequenced with immunoSEQ multiplex PCR; TCRdb's copy has only in-frame clones and lacks some. Counted here are 45,000 to 60,000 clones, around 85% occurring once; the ten biggest clones make up less than 20%. Time point given: after dendritic cell vaccination, including at tumor progression/relapse. Germline trimming cut 6 bases from V and 8 bases from J; bases unmatched to any gene: 8. The CDR3 contains 14 residues. Germline V gene data show CDR1 as SGHRS and CDR2 as YFSETQ.

The rearrangement links TRBV5-1 to TRBJ1-6, with TRBD1 matching over 7 bases. The receptor comes from a human donor with glioblastoma. The input for sequencing was blood, taken after dendritic cell vaccination. The CDR3 bases are TGCGCCAGCAATGAAGGGGGCAGGGATTCACCCCTCCACTTT. It is translated as CASNEGGRDSPLHF.